Sequencing of this T cell receptor beta chain was carried out in a study of blood T cell repertoires in COVID-19. Sequencing was performed with immunoSEQ multiplex PCR; in TCRdb, only in-frame clones are kept and a portion is missing. Of over 200,000 clones in the sample, about 83% were seen once. Input material: peripheral blood. The sequence was obtained from a woman in her forties with active or convalescent COVID-19.

CDR3 protein: CASSRAGGETQYF. DNA of the CDR3: TGTGCCAGCAGCCGAGCTGGGGGCGAGACCCAGTACTTC. The chain links TRBV6-5 to TRBJ2-5; D perhaps matches TRBD1 (6 bases). The CDR3 is 13 amino acids. CDR1 and CDR2 from the germline V gene are MNHEY and SVGAGI. V dropped 6 bases and J dropped 5 bases, with 13 bases sitting between them.